This TCR beta chain appears in the sequencing data of a study of blood T cell repertoires in COVID-19. The wider study: Whether acute or convalescent, the COVID-19 samples came from the United States, Italy and Spain. The analysed material was cDNA or gDNA that came from T cells, B-cell-depleted T cells, or PBMCs.

Per germline, CDR1 LGHNT and CDR2 FRNRAP. Trimming cost V 0 bases and J 6 bases, with 14 bases left between them. The CDR3 is 15 residues long. The authors' processing: Estimated nucleated cell counts came from reference gene primer amplification. Produced via immunoSEQ multiplex PCR; TCRdb's table is partial and in-frame only. V and J calls and clone size come straight from that table; D and trimming were deduced from the DNA. The sample carries roughly 230,000 clones, roughly 87% recorded once. The chain joins TRBV12-5 to TRBJ1-1, with D possibly being TRBD1 (6 bases). Source material: peripheral blood. The sequence was collected from a human donor in a cohort sampled during active COVID-19. The CDR3 region is CASGLVRRTVSEAFF. CDR3 in DNA: TGTGCTAGTGGTTTGGTACGCCGGACAGTCTCTGAAGCTTTCTTT. Combining the CDR3 with reference TRBV12-5 and TRBJ1-1 gives the whole variable domain DARVTQTPRHKVTEMGQEVTMRCQPILGHNTVFWYRQTMMQGLELLAYFRNRAPLDDSGMPKDRFSAEMPDATLATLKIQPSEPRDSAVYFCASGLVRRTVSEAFFGQGTRLTVV.